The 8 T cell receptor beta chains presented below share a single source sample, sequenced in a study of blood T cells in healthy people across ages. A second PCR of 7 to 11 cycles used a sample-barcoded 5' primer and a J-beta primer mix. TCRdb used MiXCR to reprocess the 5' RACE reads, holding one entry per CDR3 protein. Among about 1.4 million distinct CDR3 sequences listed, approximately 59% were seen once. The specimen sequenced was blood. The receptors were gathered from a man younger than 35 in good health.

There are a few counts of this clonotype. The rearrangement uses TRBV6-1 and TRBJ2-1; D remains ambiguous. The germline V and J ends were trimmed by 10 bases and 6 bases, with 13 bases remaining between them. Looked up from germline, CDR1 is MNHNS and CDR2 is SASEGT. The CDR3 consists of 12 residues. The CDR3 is CATTFPSNEQFF. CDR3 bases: TGTGCCACCACATTTCCTTCCAATGAGCAGTTCTTC.

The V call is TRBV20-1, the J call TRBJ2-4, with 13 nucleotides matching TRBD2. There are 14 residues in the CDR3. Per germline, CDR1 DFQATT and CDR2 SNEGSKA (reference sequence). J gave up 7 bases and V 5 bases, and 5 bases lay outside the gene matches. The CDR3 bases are TGCAGTGCTCCTCCGGGACTAGCGGGGAACATTCAGTACTTC. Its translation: CSAPPGLAGNIQYF.

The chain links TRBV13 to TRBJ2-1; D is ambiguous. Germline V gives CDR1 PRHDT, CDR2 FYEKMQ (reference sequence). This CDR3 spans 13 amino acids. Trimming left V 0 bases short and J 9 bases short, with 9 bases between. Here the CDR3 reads CASSLGRGSEQFF. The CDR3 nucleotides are TGTGCCAGCAGCTTAGGCCGCGGCAGTGAGCAGTTCTTC.

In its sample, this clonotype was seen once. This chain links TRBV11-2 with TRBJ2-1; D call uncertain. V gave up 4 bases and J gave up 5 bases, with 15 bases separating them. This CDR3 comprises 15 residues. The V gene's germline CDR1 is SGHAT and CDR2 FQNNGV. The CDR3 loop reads CASSSRPREDNEQFF. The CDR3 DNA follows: TGTGCCAGCAGCTCCCGACCCCGAGAGGACAATGAGCAGTTCTTC.

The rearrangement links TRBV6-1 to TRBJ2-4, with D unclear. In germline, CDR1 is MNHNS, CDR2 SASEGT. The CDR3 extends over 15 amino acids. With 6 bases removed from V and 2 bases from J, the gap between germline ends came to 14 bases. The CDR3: CASSPFTLSKNIQYF. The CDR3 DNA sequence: TGTGCCAGCAGCCCATTCACGCTTTCCAAAAACATTCAGTACTTC.

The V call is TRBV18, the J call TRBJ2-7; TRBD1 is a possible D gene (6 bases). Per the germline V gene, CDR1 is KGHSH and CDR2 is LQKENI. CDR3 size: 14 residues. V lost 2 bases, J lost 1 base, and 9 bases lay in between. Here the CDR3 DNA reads TGTGCCAGCTCACCAAATGGACAGTCCTACGAGCAGTACTTC. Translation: CASSPNGQSYEQYF.

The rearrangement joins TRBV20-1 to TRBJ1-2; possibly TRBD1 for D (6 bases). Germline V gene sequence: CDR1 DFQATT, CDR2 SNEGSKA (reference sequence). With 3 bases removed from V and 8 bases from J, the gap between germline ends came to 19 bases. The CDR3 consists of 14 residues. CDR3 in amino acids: CSARTPTGPGGYTF. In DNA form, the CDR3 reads TGCAGTGCTAGGACACCAACAGGGCCCGGCGGCTACACCTTC.

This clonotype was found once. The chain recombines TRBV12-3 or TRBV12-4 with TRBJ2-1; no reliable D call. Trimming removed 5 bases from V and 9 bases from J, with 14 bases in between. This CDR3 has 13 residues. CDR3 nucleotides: TGTGCCAGCAGTCAAAACAGCCCCCCTGAGCAGTTCTTC. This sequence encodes CASSQNSPPEQFF.